This TCR beta chain is drawn from a study of T cell clonality in common variable immunodeficiency. In its sample, this clone was seen many times. Its target is not known. The sequence runs out 3 residues before the end of the CDR3; the remainder is reconstructed from the germline J gene. The germline gives CDR1 SGHRS, CDR2 YFSETQ. The CDR3 extends over 15 amino acids. The ends were cut back, 4 bases at V and 4 bases at J, with 17 bases in the middle. Method: immunoSEQ multiplex PCR; TCRdb's copy keeps in-frame clones and lacks some. Listed for the sample are about 43,000 clones, none seen a single time. Study results and limitations: Common variable immunodeficiency TCR beta sequences reportedly had fewer deletions and N-nucleotide insertions. T cell subpopulation sequencing would be needed to explain CVID clonality. CVID subjects had higher TCRbeta clonality than healthy controls, most marked in about a third.

The clonotype comes from a person aged 18 to 75 in good health. The sample consisted of peripheral blood mononuclear cells. V and J are TRBV5-1 and TRBJ2-5, with a possible D match to TRBD2 (7 bases). CDR3 loop: CASSLEGGRRETQYF. The part of the CDR3 DNA that was read is TGCGCCAGCAGCCTGGAGGGGGGGCGCAGAGAGACC.